This TCR beta chain comes out of a study of blood T cell repertoires in COVID-19. Background on the study: PBMCs, B-cell-depleted T cells, or T cells provided the cDNA or gDNA that made up the material.

Data came from immunoSEQ multiplex PCR; TCRdb stores just in-frame clones and leaves some out. The sample has around 300,000 clones; 80% to 90% are singletons. The source material was peripheral blood. The receptor was isolated from a woman aged 25 to 39 with active or convalescent COVID-19.

This CDR3 is CASSLGLAGPYNEQFF. Written as DNA, the CDR3 is TGCGCCAGCAGCTTGGGACTAGCGGGGCCCTACAATGAGCAGTTCTTC. This chain uses TRBV5-1 with TRBJ2-1; TRBD2 aligns across 11 bases. Germline V gene data show CDR1 as SGHRS and CDR2 as YFSETQ. Trimming took 0 bases from V and 2 from J; bases not matched to a gene: 1. The CDR3 sequence is 16 residues long.